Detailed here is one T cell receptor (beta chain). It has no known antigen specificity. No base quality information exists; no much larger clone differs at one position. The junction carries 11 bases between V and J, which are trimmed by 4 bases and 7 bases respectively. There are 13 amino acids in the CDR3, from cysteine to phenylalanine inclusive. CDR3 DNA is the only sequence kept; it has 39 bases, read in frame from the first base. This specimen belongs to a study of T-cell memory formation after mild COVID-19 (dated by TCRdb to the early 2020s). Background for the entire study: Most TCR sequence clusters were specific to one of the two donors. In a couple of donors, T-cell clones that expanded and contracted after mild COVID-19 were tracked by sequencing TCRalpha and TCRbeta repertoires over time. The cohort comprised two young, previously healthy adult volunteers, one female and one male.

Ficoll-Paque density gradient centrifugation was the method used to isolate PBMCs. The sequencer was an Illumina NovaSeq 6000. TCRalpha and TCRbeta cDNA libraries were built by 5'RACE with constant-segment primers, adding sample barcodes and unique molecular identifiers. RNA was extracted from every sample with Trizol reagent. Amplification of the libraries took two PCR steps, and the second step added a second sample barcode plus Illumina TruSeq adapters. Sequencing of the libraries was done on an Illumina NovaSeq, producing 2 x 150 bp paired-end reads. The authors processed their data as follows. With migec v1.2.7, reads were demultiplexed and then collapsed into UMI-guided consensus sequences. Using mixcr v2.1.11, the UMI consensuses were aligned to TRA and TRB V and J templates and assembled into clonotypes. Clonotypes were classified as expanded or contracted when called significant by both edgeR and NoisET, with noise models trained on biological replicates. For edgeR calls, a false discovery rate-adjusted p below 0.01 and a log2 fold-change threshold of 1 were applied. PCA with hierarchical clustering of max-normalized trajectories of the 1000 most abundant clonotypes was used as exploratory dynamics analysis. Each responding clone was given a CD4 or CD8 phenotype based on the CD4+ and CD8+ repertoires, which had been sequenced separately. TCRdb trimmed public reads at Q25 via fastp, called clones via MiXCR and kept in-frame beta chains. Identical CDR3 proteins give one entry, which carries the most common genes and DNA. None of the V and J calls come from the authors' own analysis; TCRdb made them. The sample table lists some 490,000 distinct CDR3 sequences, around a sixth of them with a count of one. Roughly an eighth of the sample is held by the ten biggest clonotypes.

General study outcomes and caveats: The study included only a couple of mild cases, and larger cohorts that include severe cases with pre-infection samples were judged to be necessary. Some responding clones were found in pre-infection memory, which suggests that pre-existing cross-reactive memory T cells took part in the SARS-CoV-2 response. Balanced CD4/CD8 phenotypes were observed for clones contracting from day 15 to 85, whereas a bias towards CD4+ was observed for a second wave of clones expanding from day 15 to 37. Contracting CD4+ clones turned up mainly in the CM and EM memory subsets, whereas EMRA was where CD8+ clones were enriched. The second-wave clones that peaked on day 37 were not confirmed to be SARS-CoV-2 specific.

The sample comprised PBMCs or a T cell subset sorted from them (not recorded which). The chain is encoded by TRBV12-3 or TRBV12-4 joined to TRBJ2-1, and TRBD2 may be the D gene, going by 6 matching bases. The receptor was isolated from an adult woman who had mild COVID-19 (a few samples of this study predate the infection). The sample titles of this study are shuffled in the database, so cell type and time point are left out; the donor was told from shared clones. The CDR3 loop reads CASSSGSGNEQFF. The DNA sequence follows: TGTGCCAGCAGTTCAGGTAGCGGAAATGAGCAGTTCTTC.